The 16 T cell receptor beta chains listed next were all sequenced from one sample in a study of CD8 T cells in ankylosing spondylitis. TCRdb analysed the 5' RACE reads with MiXCR anew, one entry per CDR3 protein. Of around 130,000 distinct CDR3 sequences detected, around 13% appear once; the ten largest clones hold 2.5% to 3.5%. The specimen sequenced was blood, either unsorted or a sorted T cell fraction (not recorded which). These TCRs come from a female donor with ankylosing spondylitis or in good health (not recorded which).

The rearrangement uses TRBV3-1 and TRBJ2-5, with a tentative D call TRBD2 (5 bases). Trimming pared 0 bases from V and 5 bases from J, leaving 10 bases between. Germline assignment: CDR1 LGHDT and CDR2 YNNKEL (reference sequence). This CDR3 comprises 14 residues. Here the CDR3 reads CASSQDTGSETQYF. CDR3 coding DNA: TGTGCCAGCAGCCAAGATACGGGATCGGAGACCCAGTACTTC.

On this clonotype: Since a much larger clone is just one base distant, this may be a read error. The chain joins TRBV7-9 to TRBJ1-4; a weak D match, TRBD1 (5 bases). Trimming took 4 bases from V and 5 from J, leaving 11 bases between them. The length of the CDR3 is 14 residues. CDR1 and CDR2 from the germline V gene are SEHNR and FQNEAQ (reference sequence). The CDR3 is CASSYAGGNEKLFF. As DNA, the CDR3 is TGTGCCAGCAGCTATGCCGGGGGGAATGAAAAACTGTTTTTT.

This clonotype was observed many times. The chain's CDR3 is CSVESADVQYF. The CDR3 region has the DNA TGCAGCGTTGAATCCGCAGACGTACAGTACTTC. The rearrangement uses TRBV29-1 and TRBJ2-7; D uncertain. The CDR3 sequence is 11 residues long. Trimming took 2 bases from V and 10 from J, leaving 12 bases between them. In germline, CDR1 is SQVTM, CDR2 ANQGSEA.

The CDR3 reads CSARDGRNNSPLHF. CDR3 DNA sequence: TGCAGTGCTAGAGATGGGCGGAATAATTCACCCCTCCACTTT. The genes are TRBV20-1 and TRBJ1-6; no clear D gene. Germline V gene sequence: CDR1 DFQATT, CDR2 SNEGSKA (reference sequence). This CDR3 contains 14 residues. V was trimmed by 0 bases and J by 5 bases, leaving 8 bases between them.

The sample holds a few counts of this clonotype. This chain uses TRBV12-3 or TRBV12-4 with TRBJ2-1; the D gene is possibly TRBD2 (6 bases). CDR3 size: 16 residues. The V end lost 5 bases, the J end lost 8 bases, and 22 bases lay between the germline ends. The CDR3 loop reads CASSTQALGGGDEQFF. The CDR3, as DNA: TGTGCCAGCAGTACCCAAGCGCTGGGAGGAGGGGATGAGCAGTTCTTC.

The CDR3 loop is CASSLGGGLYNEQFF. DNA for the CDR3: TGCGCCAGCAGCTTGGGTGGGGGTCTCTACAATGAGCAGTTCTTC. The genes are TRBV5-1 and TRBJ2-1; D might be TRBD1 or TRBD2, each matching 5 bases. The ends were cut back, 0 bases at V and 3 bases at J, with 10 bases in the middle. Germline V gene lookup returns CDR1 SGHRS and CDR2 YFSETQ. The CDR3 runs 15 residues.

This clonotype was seen at least ten times. V gene TRBV5-1 combines with J gene TRBJ1-3; 7 bases align to TRBD1. Germline V gives CDR1 SGHRS, CDR2 YFSETQ. The trim removed 2 bases at V and 0 bases at J, leaving 2 bases unmatched. This CDR3 contains 15 residues. Here the CDR3 DNA reads TGCGCCAGCAGCTTCGGGACAGCCTCTGGAAACACCATATATTTT. Protein product: CASSFGTASGNTIYF.

V gene TRBV12-3 or TRBV12-4 combines with J gene TRBJ2-3; D unclear. V was clipped by 7 bases and J by 5 bases, with 7 bases between them. This CDR3 has 11 residues. The CDR3 sequence is CASMIIDTQYF. The CDR3 DNA sequence: TGTGCCAGCATGATAATAGATACGCAGTATTTT.

The chain has TRBV6-1 and TRBJ2-1; tentatively, D is TRBD1 (6 bases). The CDR3 is 15 residues long. Germline V gives CDR1 MNHNS, CDR2 SASEGT. Deletions cut 3 bases from V and 8 bases from J, with 17 bases between. The CDR3, as DNA: TGTGCCAGCAGTGAGGACAGCTACCTTTTAGATGAGCAGTTCTTC. Residues: CASSEDSYLLDEQFF.

V and J are TRBV7-9 and TRBJ2-3; D gene uncertain. CDR1 is SEHNR, CDR2 FQNEAQ, per germline (reference sequence). V lost 2 bases to trimming and J lost 1 base, with 7 bases between them. CDR3 length: 14 amino acids. CDR3 DNA: TGTGCCAGCAGCTTATCCCCCCGCACAGATACGCAGTATTTT. The encoded protein is CASSLSPRTDTQYF.

The chain joins TRBV7-9 to TRBJ2-1; 13 bases align to TRBD2. This CDR3 is built from 17 residues. The V gene's germline CDR1 is SEHNR and CDR2 FQNEAQ (reference sequence). V trimming: 1 base; J trimming: 6 bases; junction bases outside the gene matches: 6. CDR3 DNA sequence: TGTGCCAGCAGCTTAGAGCCGGGACTAGCGGGGAGCAATGAGCAGTTCTTC. Amino acids: CASSLEPGLAGSNEQFF.

This clonotype showed up just once. This chain links TRBV7-9 with TRBJ2-1, with TRBD2 matching 10 bases. The CDR3 sequence is 15 residues long. CDR1 is SEHNR, CDR2 FQNEAQ, per germline (reference sequence). J lost 7 bases, V lost 5 bases, and 8 bases had no gene match. The CDR3 spells CASSRSGGGWNEQFF. The CDR3 coding sequence is TGTGCCAGCAGCCGGAGCGGGGGGGGCTGGAATGAGCAGTTCTTC.

At least ten counts were recorded for this clonotype. The chain has TRBV20-1 and TRBJ2-7, with 9 bases lining up with TRBD1. This CDR3 is built from 18 residues. Germline-derived CDR1 and CDR2 are DFQATT and SNEGSKA (reference sequence). The V and J ends lost 0 bases and 12 bases, in that order; junction bases with no gene match: 24. CDR3 in amino acids: CSARDFVRTGDAGGDLYF. The CDR3 DNA is TGCAGTGCTAGAGATTTTGTGCGGACAGGGGACGCTGGAGGAGATCTGTACTTC.

The rearrangement joins TRBV4-2 to TRBJ1-2; the match to TRBD1 covers 12 bases. Germline V CDR1 and CDR2: LGHNA, YNFKEQ. The CDR3 is 17 amino acids. V was pared by 2 bases and J by 8 bases, with 12 bases of the junction left unmatched. The CDR3 protein is CASSQLGTGGPIRGYTF. The CDR3 nucleotides are TGTGCCAGCAGCCAATTGGGGACAGGGGGCCCGATTCGGGGCTACACCTTC.

There are many counts of this clonotype. The chain carries TRBV9 and TRBJ1-1; 10 bases agree with TRBD1. V lost 1 base, J lost 4 bases, and 10 bases stayed unmatched. CDR3 length: 17 amino acids. CDR1 is SGDLS, CDR2 YYNGEE, per germline. CDR3 coding DNA: TGTGCCAGCAGCGTAAACCCCCTGGACAGGGGGGGCACTGAAGCTTTCTTT. It yields the protein CASSVNPLDRGGTEAFF.

The CDR3 DNA sequence: TGTGCCAGCAGCGTAGCGGCCGGGGACAGGGGATATGGCTACACCTTC. This encodes CASSVAAGDRGYGYTF. The chain employs TRBV9 and TRBJ1-2, with TRBD1 matching over 10 bases. The CDR3 covers 16 residues. V shed 0 bases and J 5 bases; nucleotides not matched to a gene: 7. Germline values: CDR1 SGDLS, CDR2 YYNGEE.